Below, 15 T cell receptor beta chains from the same sample are listed, as sequenced in a study of blood T cell repertoires in COVID-19 (dated by TCRdb to the early 2020s). Libraries were built with the immunoSEQ multiplex PCR assay. Entries here come from immuneACCESS through TCRdb and include only in-frame sequences with V and J called. Some clones fail to appear in such tables; in the studies checked, an unresolved V gene covers under half of the shortfall, and the cause of the remainder is unknown. Here the sample has about 110,000 clones; around 87% occur a single time. Roughly 32% of the sample goes to the ten largest clones. Sequenced input: peripheral blood. The source of these receptors is a woman older than 75 with acute or convalescent COVID-19.

There are a few counts of this clone. The rearrangement uses TRBV28 and TRBJ2-2; TRBD1 agrees at 10 bases. The trim removed 10 bases at V and 6 bases at J, leaving 17 bases unmatched. There are 17 residues in the CDR3. CDR1 is MDHEN and CDR2 is SYDVKM in the germline V gene. The CDR3 loop reads CATQFSHGTGASGELFF. The DNA for the CDR3 is TGTGCCACACAGTTCTCCCATGGGACAGGGGCTTCCGGGGAGCTGTTTTTT.

J is TRBJ1-2 and V is TRBV19, with 7 bases fitting TRBD1. The CDR3 totals 16 residues. J lost 4 bases, V lost 6 bases, and 14 bases had no gene match. Germline-derived CDR1 and CDR2 are LNHDA and SQIVND (reference sequence). CDR3 bases: TGTGCCAGTAGGGATGTGTGGGGACAGAGATCCTATGGCTACACCTTC. It codes for CASRDVWGQRSYGYTF.

The chain couples TRBV2 to TRBJ2-1, with TRBD2 identical over 7 bases. V lost 8 bases and J lost 0; bases outside the gene matches: 1. This CDR3 region has 13 residues. CDR1 is SNHLY and CDR2 is FYNNEI in the germline V gene. Written as DNA, the CDR3 is TGTGCCAGCGGGGGGGTCTCCTACAATGAGCAGTTCTTC. This gives the protein CASGGVSYNEQFF.

The gene calls are TRBV30 and TRBJ2-3; 8 bases fit TRBD2. This CDR3 spans 15 amino acids. CDR1 is GTSNPN, CDR2 SVGIG, per germline (reference sequence). V lost 0 bases and J lost 4; bases outside the gene matches: 6. This chain's CDR3 is CAWSVGAGGADTQYF. CDR3 in DNA: TGTGCCTGGAGTGTAGGGGCGGGGGGTGCAGATACGCAGTATTTT. The entire variable domain, with the rest obtained from reference TRBV30 and TRBJ2-3, is as follows: SQTIHQWPATLVQPVGSPLSLECTVEGTSNPNLYWYRQAAGRGLQLLFYSVGIGQISSEVPQNLSASRPQDRQFILSSKKLLLSDSGFYLCAWSVGAGGADTQYFGPGTRLTVL.

The chain uses TRBV27 and TRBJ2-7; D not certain. The CDR3 has 16 residues. Between the trimmed V and J ends, which lost 6 bases and 3 bases, there was a span of 21 bases. CDR1 MNHEY and CDR2 SMNVEV come from the germline V gene (reference sequence). DNA for the CDR3: TGTGCCAGCAGCCCAAGCGTGGGTGATCTCCTCTACGAGCAGTACTTC. It is translated as CASSPSVGDLLYEQYF.

The chain uses TRBV10-3 and TRBJ2-2; 7 bases fit TRBD2. The J segment lost 3 bases and the V segment lost 0 bases, leaving 1 base of the junction unmatched. CDR3 length: 15 residues. In germline, CDR1 is ENHRY, CDR2 SYGVKD. The CDR3 region has the DNA TGTGCCATCAGTGAGTCGGGAGGGGACACCGGGGAGCTGTTTTTT. Its protein product is CAISESGGDTGELFF.

This sequence joins TRBV7-9 and TRBJ1-3; the D is unclear. Germline V gene data show CDR1 as SEHNR and CDR2 as FQNEAQ (reference sequence). CDR3 length equals 16 residues. Trimming left V 1 base short and J 0 bases short, with 10 bases between. For the CDR3, the DNA is TGTGCCAGCAGCTTAGAGGGAGGAGTCTCTGGAAACACCATATATTTT. The encoded protein is CASSLEGGVSGNTIYF.

Comments on this clone: Additional DNA sequences in this sample encode the identical CDR3. V gene TRBV29-1 combines with J gene TRBJ2-5; 8 nucleotides match TRBD1. This CDR3 has 13 amino acids. CDR1 SQVTM and CDR2 ANQGSEA come from the germline V gene. With V trimmed by 4 bases and J by 2 bases, 3 bases remained unmatched. Written as DNA, the CDR3 is TGCAGCGTTGCACGGGACAGGCAAGAGACCCAGTACTTC. Its protein product is CSVARDRQETQYF.

The rearrangement joins TRBV10-3 to TRBJ1-1; 9 bases are a match to TRBD1. There are 15 residues in the CDR3. The ends lost 5 bases at V and 4 bases at J; junction bases unmatched: 8. The V gene's germline CDR1 is ENHRY and CDR2 SYGVKD. This chain's CDR3 is CAISFSGTGITEAFF. CDR3 DNA: TGTGCCATCAGTTTCTCCGGGACAGGGATCACTGAAGCTTTCTTT.

The chain combines TRBV2 with TRBJ1-2; TRBD1 might be the D (6 bases). V lost 1 base and J 4 bases, leaving 10 bases between the germline ends. The CDR3 is 14 amino acids. Germline V CDR1 and CDR2: SNHLY, FYNNEI. In DNA form, the CDR3 reads TGTGCCAGCAGTGAAGACAGGGCCGCCTATGGCTACACCTTC. Its protein is CASSEDRAAYGYTF.

The chain is built from TRBV28 and TRBJ2-4; D call uncertain. Germline V gene lookup returns CDR1 MDHEN and CDR2 SYDVKM. The CDR3 loop spans 14 amino acids. V gave up 3 bases and J gave up 0 bases, with 6 bases separating them. CDR3 DNA: TGTGCCAGCAGTTTTAGTCTAGCCAAAAACATTCAGTACTTC. Residues: CASSFSLAKNIQYF.

The CDR3 region has the DNA TGTGCCAGCAGTCCGTCAGGGACAGGGGAGAATTCACCCCTCCACTTT. Translated: CASSPSGTGENSPLHF. J is TRBJ1-6 and V is TRBV28, with 10 positions matching TRBD1. The CDR3 extends over 16 amino acids. The germline V gene has CDR1 MDHEN and CDR2 SYDVKM. V gave up 5 bases and J gave up 7 bases; unmatched junction bases: 8.

The V gene is TRBV5-1, the J gene TRBJ2-1, with 10 bases that match TRBD2. The CDR3 loop spans 16 amino acids. V dropped 7 bases and J dropped 5; count of bases not matched to a gene: 12. The germline V gene encodes CDR1 SGHRS and CDR2 YFSETQ. CDR3 sequence: CASCLRASGGHNEQFF. CDR3 bases: TGCGCCAGCTGCCTCCGGGCTAGCGGGGGACACAATGAGCAGTTCTTC.

CDR3 sequence reads: CASSPKTGGNSPLHF. The CDR3 DNA reads TGTGCCAGCAGCCCCAAGACAGGTGGTAATTCACCCCTCCACTTT. The V gene is TRBV7-9, the J gene TRBJ1-6; the D gene is possibly TRBD1 (6 bases). This CDR3 comprises 15 residues. Trimming pared 5 bases from V and 6 bases from J, leaving 14 bases between. Germline V gives CDR1 SEHNR, CDR2 FQNEAQ (reference sequence).

This clone appeared once. V is TRBV18 and J is TRBJ1-2; tentatively, D is TRBD1 (5 bases). The CDR3 is 14 amino acids. The V and J ends lost 2 bases and 4 bases respectively, with 11 bases between them. The germline V gene has CDR1 KGHSH and CDR2 LQKENI. CDR3 in DNA: TGTGCCAGCTCACCAGAGGGGACTGGCTATGGCTACACCTTC. Amino acids: CASSPEGTGYGYTF. Variable domain in full (rest from reference TRBV18 and TRBJ1-2): NAGVMQNPRHLVRRRGQEARLRCSPMKGHSHVYWYRQLPEEGLKFMVYLQKENIIDESGMPKERFSAEFPKEGPSILRIQQVVRGDSAAYFCASSPEGTGYGYTFGSGTRLTVV.